This T cell receptor beta chain came from a study of T cell repertoires and HLA-DP antigens. By share, this clone ranks as medium-sized. Antigen specificity is unknown. TCRdb's table, derived via immunoSEQ multiplex PCR, lists solely in-frame clones and lacks some. The table has fewer than 75,000 clones, 80% seen once. The CDR3 contains 15 residues. Trimming removed 5 bases from V and 4 bases from J; junction bases left unmatched: 7. Per the germline V gene, CDR1 is SGHVS and CDR2 is FNYEAQ. The receptor was derived from a man aged 55-75 years in good health and CMV-seronegative. The rearrangement uses TRBV7-6 and TRBJ1-3; TRBD1 aligns across 8 bases. Sample: CD4+ T cells from PBMCs. The CDR3 DNA sequence: TGTGCCAGCAGCCCGAGGACAGGGCAAGGAAACACCATATATTTT. The encoded protein is CASSPRTGQGNTIYF.